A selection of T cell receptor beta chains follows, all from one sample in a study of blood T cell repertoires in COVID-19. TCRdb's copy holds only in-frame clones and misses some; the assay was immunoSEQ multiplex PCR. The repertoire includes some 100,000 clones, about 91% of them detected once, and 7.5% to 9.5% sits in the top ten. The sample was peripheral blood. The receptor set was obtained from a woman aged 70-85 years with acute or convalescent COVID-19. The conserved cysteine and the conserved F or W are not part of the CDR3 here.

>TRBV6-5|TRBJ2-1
ATKAGTSNEQF
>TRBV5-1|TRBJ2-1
ASSLAAGAHNEQF
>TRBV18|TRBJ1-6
ASSPRGQSSPLH
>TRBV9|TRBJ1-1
ASSSRDSEAF
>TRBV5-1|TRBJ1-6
ASAPGGDVYNSPLH
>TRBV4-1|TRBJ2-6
ASSQSTADSGANVLT
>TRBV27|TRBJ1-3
ASSAHQGAGNTIY
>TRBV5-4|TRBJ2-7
ASSLGEYYEQY
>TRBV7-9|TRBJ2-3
ASSQDGGVTDTQY
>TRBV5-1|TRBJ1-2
ASSGDNYGYT
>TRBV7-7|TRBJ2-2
ASSLDPVAGELF
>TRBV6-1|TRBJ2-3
ASSEPTGWMRQY
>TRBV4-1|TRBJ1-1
ASSQQGRSEAF
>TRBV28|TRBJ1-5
ASSPHRTNNNQPQH
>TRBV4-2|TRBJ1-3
ASSQDLTRGTGNTIY
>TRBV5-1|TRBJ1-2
ASSGQGAMSGYT
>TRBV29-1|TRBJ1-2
SVRGQGMSGYT
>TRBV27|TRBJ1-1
ASSLNTDTEAF
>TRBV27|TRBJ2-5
ASSLRFRGRVQETQY
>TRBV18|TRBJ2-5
ASSTGTGGGQETQY
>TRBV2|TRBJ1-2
ASSETTAGNNYGYT
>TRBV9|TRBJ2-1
ASEGQGKYNEQF
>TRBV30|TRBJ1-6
AWREKETGVPLNSPLH
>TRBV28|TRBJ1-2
ASSLPRDRGLYGYT
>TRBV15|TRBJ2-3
ATSRTRADTQY
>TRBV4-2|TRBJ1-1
ASSPQTNTEAF
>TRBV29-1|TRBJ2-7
SAVDRNSYEQY
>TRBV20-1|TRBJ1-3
SASMRPLTSWRGNTIY
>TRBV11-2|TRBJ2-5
ASSLDGRGSETQY
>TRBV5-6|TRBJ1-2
ASSLVQGGDGYT
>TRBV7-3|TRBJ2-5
ASSQTGEETQY
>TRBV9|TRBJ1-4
ASSGDTRNEKLF
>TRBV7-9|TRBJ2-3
ASSHSAGSDTQY
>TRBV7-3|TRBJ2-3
ASSLDFRTDTQY
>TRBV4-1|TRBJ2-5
ASSQGGQGTMQETQY
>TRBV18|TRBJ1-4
ASSAEGGYGEKLF
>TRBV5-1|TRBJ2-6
ASSLASGRSGANVLT
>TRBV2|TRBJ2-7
ASSPLAGGSVEQY
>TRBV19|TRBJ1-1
ASRAGGTMNTEAF
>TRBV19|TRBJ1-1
ASNRDTMNTEAF
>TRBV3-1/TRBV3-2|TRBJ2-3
ASSPRRRPTDTQY
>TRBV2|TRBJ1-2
ASSEGGGYT
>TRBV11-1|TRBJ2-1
ASSFKAGGIVEQF
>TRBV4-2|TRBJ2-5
ASSHSGQNQETQY
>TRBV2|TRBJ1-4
ASSVLSEKLF
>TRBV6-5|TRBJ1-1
ASSSAGPTIEAF